One and the same sample provided the 32 T cell receptor beta chains below, sequenced in a study of blood T cell repertoires in COVID-19. Libraries were prepared by immunoSEQ multiplex PCR; TCRdb keeps only in-frame clonotypes and omits some of them. This sample yields around 700,000 clones, of which more than 80% are seen a single time; 0.2% to 0.3% belongs to the top ten. Sequences were obtained from peripheral blood. Receptor source: a woman aged 18-29 years with acute or convalescent COVID-19.

The chain employs TRBV30 and TRBJ2-2; 7 nucleotides align to TRBD2. The trim removed 3 bases at V and 3 bases at J, leaving 7 bases unmatched. Germline V gene lookup returns CDR1 GTSNPN and CDR2 SVGIG (reference sequence). CDR3 size: 15 residues. CDR3 nucleotide sequence: TGTGCCTGGAGCGGGGGAGCGGGGTACACCGGGGAGCTGTTTTTT. Protein product: CAWSGGAGYTGELFF.

The chain uses TRBV4-1 and TRBJ2-6, with D unresolved. Germline lookup yields CDR1 MGHRA and CDR2 YSYEKL. V lost 0 bases and J lost 4, with 4 bases in between. This CDR3 is built from 14 residues. The CDR3 spells CASSQDSGANVLTF. The CDR3 DNA reads TGCGCCAGCAGCCAAGACTCCGGGGCCAACGTCCTGACTTTC.

The chain uses TRBV4-3 and TRBJ1-2; the match to TRBD1 covers 9 bases. V dropped 2 bases and J dropped 2; count of bases not matched to a gene: 9. The CDR3 covers 17 residues. Per germline, CDR1 LGHNA and CDR2 YSLEER. CDR3: CASSQQYWTGVNYGYTF. The CDR3 region has the DNA TGCGCCAGCAGCCAACAATATTGGACAGGGGTGAACTATGGCTACACCTTC.

The rearrangement joins TRBV15 to TRBJ1-1; 11 bases line up with TRBD1. Germline CDR1 reads LNHNV; CDR2 reads YYDKDF (reference sequence). The CDR3 extends over 14 amino acids. V lost 6 bases and J lost 5; bases outside the gene matches: 5. CDR3 protein: CATRSGQGATEAFF. CDR3 nucleotide sequence: TGTGCCACCAGGTCCGGACAGGGGGCGACTGAAGCTTTCTTT.

The rearrangement links TRBV7-3 to TRBJ1-1; TRBD1 matches at 10 bases. Trimming cost V 5 bases and J 5 bases; bases outside gene matches: 5. Germline-derived CDR1 and CDR2 are SGHTA and FQGTGA. The CDR3 loop spans 14 amino acids. The CDR3: CASSGQGVFTEAFF. CDR3 sequence (DNA): TGTGCCAGCAGCGGACAGGGGGTTTTTACTGAAGCTTTCTTT.

The chain is built from TRBV5-1 and TRBJ1-2; D not certain. Germline CDR1 is SGHRS and CDR2 is YFSETQ. Trimming took 3 bases from V and 1 from J, leaving 7 bases between them. The CDR3 is made up of 13 amino acids. In DNA form, the CDR3 reads TGCGCCAGCAGCTCAGGAATTAACTATGGCTACACCTTC. This sequence encodes CASSSGINYGYTF.

CDR3 residues: CASSIYRRGRYSGNTIYF. The DNA for the CDR3 is TGTGCCAGTAGTATTTACAGGAGGGGTCGTTACTCTGGAAACACCATATATTTT. This chain connects TRBV19 to TRBJ1-3; D is possibly TRBD1 (5 bases). Germline V gene lookup returns CDR1 LNHDA and CDR2 SQIVND (reference sequence). V lost 3 bases and J 0 bases, leaving 18 bases between the germline ends. This CDR3 is built from 18 residues.

The rearrangement uses TRBV6-5 and TRBJ1-2, with D perhaps matching TRBD1 (6 bases). Trimming stripped 5 bases from V and 5 bases from J, with 12 bases between. Germline loops: CDR1 MNHEY, CDR2 SVGAGI. CDR3 length: 13 amino acids. CDR3: CASSPEGGYGYTF. The DNA of the CDR3 is TGTGCCAGCAGTCCCGAGGGGGGGTATGGCTACACCTTC.

This chain connects TRBV19 to TRBJ2-2; no reliable D call. Germline lookup yields CDR1 LNHDA and CDR2 SQIVND (reference sequence). Deletions cut 6 bases from V and 7 bases from J, with 18 bases between. CDR3 length: 15 amino acids. CDR3 amino acids: CASRSAPLAVGELFF. For the CDR3, the DNA is TGTGCCAGTAGGTCGGCCCCCCTTGCGGTCGGGGAGCTGTTTTTT. Variable domain in full (rest from reference TRBV19 and TRBJ2-2): DGGITQSPKYLFRKEGQNVTLSCEQNLNHDAMYWYRQDPGQGLRLIYYSQIVNDFQKGDIAEGYSVSREKKESFPLTVTSAQKNPTAFYLCASRSAPLAVGELFFGEGSRLTVL.

This clone was seen only once. This chain connects TRBV9 to TRBJ1-2; 7 positions match TRBD1. This CDR3 comprises 13 residues. V was clipped by 0 bases and J by 7 bases; unmatched bases: 3. CDR1 and CDR2 from the germline V gene are SGDLS and YYNGEE. CDR3 DNA: TGTGCCAGCAGCGTAGCAGGGGGACTTGGCTACACCTTC. This codes for CASSVAGGLGYTF. The full variable domain, its missing parts supplied by reference TRBV9 and TRBJ1-2, is DSGVTQTPKHLITATGQRVTLRCSPRSGDLSVYWYQQSLDQGLQFLIQYYNGEERAKGNILERFSAQQFPDLHSELNLSSLELGDSALYFCASSVAGGLGYTFGSGTRLTVV.

The CDR3 spells CASSHQALGPTEAFF. The DNA for the CDR3 is TGTGCCAGCAGCCACCAGGCACTAGGACCCACTGAAGCTTTCTTT. This chain links TRBV5-5 with TRBJ1-1, with D uncertain. CDR3 length equals 15 residues. V lost 4 bases, J lost 4 bases, and 17 bases lay in between. Germline CDR1 reads SGHKS; CDR2 reads YYEKEE (reference sequence).

This chain joins TRBV9 and TRBJ2-2; 8 bases match TRBD2. In germline, CDR1 is SGDLS, CDR2 YYNGEE. The CDR3 is made up of 16 amino acids. With V trimmed by 2 bases and J by 1 base, 4 bases remained unmatched. CDR3 protein: CASSVIRGGNTGELFF. CDR3 sequence (DNA): TGTGCCAGCAGCGTTATCCGGGGGGGGAACACCGGGGAGCTGTTTTTT. The whole variable domain, remainder taken from reference TRBV9 and TRBJ2-2, is DSGVTQTPKHLITATGQRVTLRCSPRSGDLSVYWYQQSLDQGLQFLIQYYNGEERAKGNILERFSAQQFPDLHSELNLSSLELGDSALYFCASSVIRGGNTGELFFGEGSRLTVL.

Comment on this clone: The sample holds other DNA sequences that translate to the same CDR3. J is TRBJ2-1 and V is TRBV9; D is possibly TRBD2 (5 bases). Deletions cut 0 bases from V and 0 bases from J, with 7 bases between. The CDR3 totals 15 residues. Germline CDR1 reads SGDLS; CDR2 reads YYNGEE. The CDR3 sequence is CASSVGGGSYNEQFF. The CDR3 DNA is TGTGCCAGCAGCGTAGGAGGAGGCTCCTACAATGAGCAGTTCTTC.

The V gene is TRBV12-3 or TRBV12-4, the J gene TRBJ1-1; TRBD1 might be the D (5 bases). The V end lost 6 bases, the J end lost 3 bases, and 11 bases lay between the germline ends. This CDR3 has 13 amino acids. CDR3 region: CASSRIRDTEAFF. DNA for the CDR3: TGTGCCAGCAGCAGAATCAGGGACACTGAAGCTTTCTTT.

The chain has TRBV5-1 and TRBJ1-4; no clear D. Germline values: CDR1 SGHRS, CDR2 YFSETQ. Trimming removed 5 bases at V and 5 bases at J, with 10 bases between. This CDR3 has 13 amino acids. CDR3 nucleotide sequence: TGCGCCAGCAGTTTGACGGTCAATGAAAAACTGTTTTTT. Translation: CASSLTVNEKLFF.

The rearrangement joins TRBV7-2 to TRBJ1-4, with 8 bases identical to TRBD1. The CDR3 has 15 amino acids. Germline CDR1 reads SGHTA; CDR2 reads FQGNSA. Trimming removed 3 bases from V and 6 bases from J; junction bases left unmatched: 6. The CDR3 nucleotides are TGTGCCAGCAGCTTGTTCAGGGGGCAGGATGAAAAACTGTTTTTT. Translating it yields CASSLFRGQDEKLFF.

This chain uses TRBV24-1 with TRBJ2-6; D perhaps matches TRBD2 (6 bases). There are 15 residues in the CDR3. Germline values: CDR1 KGHDR, CDR2 SFDVKD. With 4 bases removed from V and 3 bases from J, the gap between germline ends came to 9 bases. The CDR3 region has the DNA TGTGCCACCAGTGACGGGAGATTTGGGGCCAACGTCCTGACTTTC. Residues: CATSDGRFGANVLTF.

The genes are TRBV5-1 and TRBJ2-5; 9 bases are shared with TRBD2. The germline V gene has CDR1 SGHRS and CDR2 YFSETQ. The CDR3 is 16 amino acids. With 0 bases clipped from V and 5 bases from J, the junction kept 8 bases outside the gene matches. The DNA of the CDR3 is TGCGCCAGCAGCTTGGCTAGCGGGGAGCTAAGGGAGACCCAGTACTTC. Translated, it gives CASSLASGELRETQYF. Supplemented by reference TRBV5-1 and TRBJ2-5, the full variable domain reads KAGVTQTPRYLIKTRGQQVTLSCSPISGHRSVSWYQQTPGQGLQFLFEYFSETQRNKGNFPGRFSGRQFSNSRSEMNVSTLELGDSALYLCASSLASGELRETQYFGPGTRLLVL.

This chain connects TRBV5-8 to TRBJ1-2, with 7 bases lining up with TRBD1. With 3 bases clipped from V and 4 bases from J, the junction kept 12 bases outside the gene matches. The length of the CDR3 is 16 residues. CDR1 and CDR2 (germline): SGHTS, YDEGEE. As DNA, the CDR3 is TGTGCCAGCAGCTCCATGACAGGGAAAATGGTCTATGGCTACACCTTC. It is translated as CASSSMTGKMVYGYTF.

This clone was seen only a few times. The chain uses TRBV29-1 and TRBJ1-3; 9 bases align to TRBD1. Per the germline V gene, CDR1 is SQVTM and CDR2 is ANQGSEA. V was clipped by 5 bases and J by 2 bases; unmatched bases: 4. CDR3 length: 14 amino acids. In DNA, the CDR3 is TGCAGCGTTCAGGGGACAGGGACTGGAAACACCATATATTTT. Translation gives CSVQGTGTGNTIYF.

The rearrangement uses TRBV11-1 and TRBJ1-1; D is unclear. The CDR3 has 13 amino acids. Between the trimmed V and J ends, which lost 5 bases and 4 bases, there was a span of 11 bases. Germline CDR1 SGHAT, CDR2 FQDESV (reference sequence). The CDR3 sequence: CASSHNTLTEAFF. In DNA, the CDR3 is TGTGCCAGCAGCCACAACACCCTCACTGAAGCTTTCTTT.

The genes are TRBV7-8 and TRBJ1-2; 9 bases agree with TRBD1. The J segment lost 4 bases and the V segment lost 5 bases, leaving 8 bases of the junction unmatched. Germline V gene sequence: CDR1 SGHVS, CDR2 FQNEAQ. CDR3 length: 15 amino acids. This chain's CDR3 is CASSVGTGWFYGYTF. In nucleotides, the CDR3 is TGTGCCAGCAGCGTCGGGACAGGGTGGTTCTATGGCTACACCTTC.

V usage is TRBV5-1 and J usage is TRBJ2-5, with 11 nucleotides matching TRBD2. Losses at the gene ends were 0 bases for V and 2 bases for J; bases not matched to a gene: 6. CDR1 and CDR2 from the germline V gene are SGHRS and YFSETQ. This CDR3 is 17 amino acids long. In DNA form, the CDR3 reads TGCGCCAGCAGCTTGGGCCTAGCGGGGGGTACTCAAGAGACCCAGTACTTC. It codes for CASSLGLAGGTQETQYF.

The CDR3 region is CSVEWWDREPNEQYF. CDR3 DNA sequence: TGCAGCGTTGAGTGGTGGGACAGGGAGCCCAACGAGCAGTACTTC. The genes are TRBV29-1 and TRBJ2-7; 9 nucleotides line up with TRBD1. With V trimmed by 3 bases and J by 5 bases, 11 bases remained unmatched. Germline CDR1 reads SQVTM; CDR2 reads ANQGSEA. The CDR3 runs 15 residues.

This clone occurred a few times. As DNA, the CDR3 is TGCAGCGTTAGCTTCGCGGCAGAAGCTTTCTTT. Its protein is CSVSFAAEAFF. V usage is TRBV29-1 and J usage is TRBJ1-1; D is uncertain. Trimming took off 5 bases at V and 8 bases at J, with 12 bases between the two ends. CDR1 is SQVTM, CDR2 ANQGSEA, per germline. This CDR3 region has 11 residues. Variable domain in full (rest from reference TRBV29-1 and TRBJ1-1): SAVISQKPSRDICQRGTSLTIQCQVDSQVTMMFWYRQQPGQSLTLIATANQGSEATYESGFVIDKFPISRPNLTFSTLTVSNMSPEDSSIYLCSVSFAAEAFFGQGTRLTVV.

This rearrangement joins TRBV5-1 to TRBJ2-2; 13 nucleotides align to TRBD2. CDR3 length: 20 residues. Germline V gene sequence: CDR1 SGHRS, CDR2 YFSETQ. Trimming cost V 3 bases and J 2 bases; bases outside gene matches: 13. DNA for the CDR3: TGCGCCAGCAGCTCCATAGCAACGGGACTAGCGGGGCTTAACACCGGGGAGCTGTTTTTT. Residues: CASSSIATGLAGLNTGELFF.

The rearrangement joins TRBV15 to TRBJ1-2; maybe TRBD1 (5 bases). This CDR3 has 14 residues. With 1 base removed from V and 1 base from J, the gap between germline ends came to 7 bases. Per germline, CDR1 LNHNV and CDR2 YYDKDF (reference sequence). The CDR3: CATSRVQVNYGYTF. The CDR3, as DNA: TGTGCCACCAGCAGAGTACAGGTTAACTATGGCTACACCTTC.

As to this clone: Other DNA sequences in the same sample also yield this CDR3. V and J are TRBV9 and TRBJ1-1; 7 positions match TRBD1. The CDR3 spans 15 residues. Per germline, CDR1 SGDLS and CDR2 YYNGEE. V lost 0 bases and J lost 4; bases outside the gene matches: 6. CDR3 coding DNA: TGTGCCAGCAGCGTAGAGGGGGCAGGGTCCACTGAAGCTTTCTTT. As protein: CASSVEGAGSTEAFF.

CDR3 in amino acids: CASSPEQGGNQPQHF. CDR3 sequence (DNA): TGTGCCAGCAGTCCCGAACAGGGCGGCAATCAGCCCCAGCATTTT. This chain links TRBV6-2 or TRBV6-3 with TRBJ1-5, with D tentatively TRBD1 (6 bases). The CDR3 has 15 amino acids. Trimming took off 5 bases at V and 2 bases at J, with 13 bases between the two ends. Germline V gene lookup returns CDR1 MNHEY and CDR2 SVGEGT.

This clone was seen a handful of times. The chain links TRBV12-3 or TRBV12-4 to TRBJ1-2, with unresolved D. This CDR3 is 13 amino acids long. Trimming pared 6 bases from V and 4 bases from J, leaving 12 bases between. This CDR3 is CASSSSNSYGYTF. DNA of the CDR3: TGTGCCAGCAGCTCGAGTAATTCCTATGGCTACACCTTC.

J is TRBJ1-3 and V is TRBV5-1; TRBD1 matches at 10 bases. The V segment lost 5 bases and the J segment 2 bases; nucleotides outside the gene matches: 7. The CDR3 is made up of 16 amino acids. Germline CDR1 and CDR2: SGHRS and YFSETQ. CDR3 residues: CASRRDRGLAGNTIYF. CDR3 bases: TGCGCCAGCAGACGTGACAGGGGGCTGGCTGGAAACACCATATATTTT.

The chain couples TRBV7-8 to TRBJ2-1; 8 positions match TRBD2. In germline, CDR1 is SGHVS, CDR2 FQNEAQ. J gave up 6 bases and V 4 bases, and 14 bases lay outside the gene matches. The CDR3 extends over 17 amino acids. Here the CDR3 reads CASSSRGLIAGRNEQFF. In DNA, the CDR3 is TGTGCCAGCAGCTCCAGGGGCCTCATAGCGGGGCGCAATGAGCAGTTCTTC.